Listed below are T cell receptor beta chains from one sample, sequenced in a study of blood T cell repertoires in COVID-19. Profiling relied on immunoSEQ multiplex PCR, and the TCRdb table lists in-frame clones only, not all of them. The profile covers roughly 74,000 clones, with 70% to 90% appearing a single time and around 35% taken by the ten largest. The specimen was peripheral blood. The receptors come from a man aged 65-85 years with acute or convalescent COVID-19. The CDR3 runs from the conserved cysteine through the conserved F or W. A D gene is named only where the DNA matches it firmly. Clone size, where shown, is once, few, many, or a class for clones that have expanded.

v_gene,j_gene,d_gene,abundance,CDR3nt,CDR3aa
TRBV7-2,TRBJ2-5,-,-,TGTGCCAGCAGCTTGGGGGGGCGGGAGACCCAGTACTTC,CASSLGGRETQYF
TRBV19,TRBJ2-4,-,-,TGTGCCAGTAGTATAATCCAGCGAGGTGGAGTAGCCAAAAACATTCAGTACTTC,CASSIIQRGGVAKNIQYF
TRBV6-4,TRBJ1-2,-,-,TGTGCCAGCAGGGGCGGACAGAAAAATGGCTACACCTTC,CASRGGQKNGYTF
TRBV19,TRBJ2-6,-,-,TGTGCCAGTAGTTTATCTGGGGCCAACGTCCTGACTTTC,CASSLSGANVLTF
TRBV9,TRBJ2-3,TRBD2,-,TGTGCCAGCAGCGTAGATTCCGGACTAGCGACAGATACGCAGTATTTT,CASSVDSGLATDTQYF
TRBV5-1,TRBJ2-1,TRBD2,-,TGCGCCAGCAGCTTGGTGCCTAGCGGGCTGGGCTCCTACAATGAGCAGTTCTTC,CASSLVPSGLGSYNEQFF
TRBV28,TRBJ2-3,TRBD2,-,TGTGCCTCCCGGTTCGGGGCGGGAGGGCCAGATACGCAGTATTTT,CASRFGAGGPDTQYF
TRBV7-2,TRBJ2-2,TRBD2,-,TGTGCCAGCACCCCAGACCGCCTAGCGGGGACCGGGGAGCTGTTTTTT,CASTPDRLAGTGELFF
TRBV5-4,TRBJ2-5,-,-,TGTGCCAGCAGCTTGGACCCTTATGGCGAGACCCAGTACTTC,CASSLDPYGETQYF
TRBV6-2/TRBV6-3,TRBJ1-2,-,-,TGTGCCAGCAGTTACTTCACCCAGGGTCAGGAAGGCTACACCTTC,CASSYFTQGQEGYTF
TRBV19,TRBJ1-1,TRBD1,-,TGTGCCAGTAGTATTTACAGGGGCGTTATTGAAGCTTTCTTT,CASSIYRGVIEAFF
TRBV6-5,TRBJ2-3,TRBD2,-,TGTGCCAGCAGTTCCGGGACTAGATTCACAGATACGCAGTATTTT,CASSSGTRFTDTQYF
TRBV2,TRBJ2-7,-,-,TGTGCCAGCAGTGAAGGACAGAGAGCCTACGAGCAGTACTTC,CASSEGQRAYEQYF
TRBV19,TRBJ1-3,TRBD1,once,TGTGCCAGTAGTATCTGGACAGGTGCCTCTGGAAACACCATATATTTT,CASSIWTGASGNTIYF
TRBV6-5,TRBJ1-2,-,-,TGTGCCAGCAGCCTGGACAGCCACTATGGCTACACCTTC,CASSLDSHYGYTF
TRBV27,TRBJ2-7,-,-,TGTGCCAGCAGTTTACGGGGGACAGCGCTAGACGAGCAGTACTTC,CASSLRGTALDEQYF
TRBV6-6,TRBJ2-2,TRBD1,-,TGTGCCAGCAGTGCTCGGACAGGGGGGAACACCGGGGAGCTGTTTTTT,CASSARTGGNTGELFF
TRBV15,TRBJ1-4,-,-,TGTGCCACCAGCACTGGCGGAGGGTGGGGAAAACTGTTTTTT,CATSTGGGWGKLFF
TRBV6-5,TRBJ2-4,-,-,TGTGCCAGCAGCTCAGGGGAGGGCGCTCAGTACTTC,CASSSGEGAQYF
TRBV6-1,TRBJ1-1,TRBD1,once,TGTGCCAGCAGTGAAGCGGACAGGGGGCTTGGGGTCGGGGCTGAAGCTTTCTTT,CASSEADRGLGVGAEAFF
TRBV11-2,TRBJ1-6,-,-,TGTGCCAGCAGCTTACCAGGGGTGGTTAATTCACCCCTCCACTTT,CASSLPGVVNSPLHF
TRBV7-3,TRBJ2-5,TRBD2,-,TGTGCCAGCAGCGCGGGACTAGCGGGTCTTCCCCAGTACTTC,CASSAGLAGLPQYF
TRBV6-1,TRBJ2-7,-,-,TGTGCCAGCAGTGAAGTCGGGGGCTCCTACGAGCAGTACTTC,CASSEVGGSYEQYF
TRBV5-1,TRBJ2-1,TRBD2,-,TGCGCCAGCAGCTTGGGTAGCGGGGACTATGAGCAGTTCTTC,CASSLGSGDYEQFF
TRBV5-4,TRBJ2-2,TRBD1,-,TGTGCCAGCAGCTACCCGGGACAGGGGACCAACACCGGGGAGCTGTTTTTT,CASSYPGQGTNTGELFF
TRBV7-9,TRBJ1-4,-,-,TGTGCCAGCAGCGTAAATGAAAAACTGTTTTTT,CASSVNEKLFF
TRBV14,TRBJ2-5,TRBD1,-,TGTGCCAGCAGCCAAGATCCGATGGGACAGGGGGCTTTCGAGACCCAGTACTTC,CASSQDPMGQGAFETQYF
TRBV24-1,TRBJ2-1,TRBD2,few,TGTGCCACCAGTGACCCGGGACTAGCGACCTACAATGAGCAGTTCTTC,CATSDPGLATYNEQFF
TRBV5-6,TRBJ2-2,-,-,TGTGCCACACAGGGTCGGGACACCGGGGAGCTGTTTTTT,CATQGRDTGELFF
TRBV30,TRBJ2-7,TRBD1,-,TGTGCCTGGAGGAAACAGGGGGCTTACGAGCAGTACTTC,CAWRKQGAYEQYF
TRBV4-3,TRBJ1-1,TRBD1,-,TGCGCCAGCAGCCAAGAACAGGGGCTGGCCACTGAAGCTTTCTTT,CASSQEQGLATEAFF
TRBV3-1/TRBV3-2,TRBJ1-4,-,-,TGTGCCAGCAGCCTCGTCGGGGGTGAGGAAAAACTGTTTTTT,CASSLVGGEEKLFF
TRBV29-1,TRBJ1-3,-,-,TGCAGCGTTGAGTCCGCTGGAAACACCATATATTTT,CSVESAGNTIYF